The clone carrying this T cell receptor beta chain was seen many times. Its antigen is currently unknown. One entry per CDR3 protein, called by TCRdb with MiXCR from the RT-PCR reads. This table has a few hundred thousand distinct CDR3 sequences, 20% to 25% appearing once. Germline V lookup: CDR1 ENHRY, CDR2 SYGVKD. This CDR3 comprises 17 residues. V was pared by 6 bases and J by 1 base, with 8 bases of the junction left unmatched. These data come from a study of response to subunit inactivated influenza vaccine. Study-level points and caveats: Authors suggested that a seasonal influenza vaccination recruits few new T cells each time.

The clonotype originates from a man aged 50 to 69 who received an inactivated influenza vaccine. The sample in question was PBMCs from blood, obtained around 22 months after vaccination. The chain recombines TRBV10-3 with TRBJ2-2, with 10 nucleotides matching TRBD2. CDR3 DNA sequence: TGTGCCATCAGGAGGGGAGGACTAGCGGAGAACACCGGGGAGCTGTTTTTT. Amino acid sequence: CAIRRGGLAENTGELFF.